A single sample is the source of the 3 T cell receptor beta chains below, sequenced in a study of control samples from healthy donors and cancer patients. Using immunoSEQ multiplex PCR, the repertoire was profiled, and TCRdb retains in-frame clones only, with some absent. This sample has more than 65,000 clones, with around four fifths found just once. Source material: blood. All receptors derive from a man aged 45-65 years in good health.

The rearrangement joins TRBV5-4 to TRBJ1-4; the match to TRBD1 covers 11 bases. Trimming at V came to 3 bases and at J to 3 bases, leaving 16 bases not matched to a gene. In germline, CDR1 is SGHNT, CDR2 YYREEE (reference sequence). There are 20 residues in the CDR3. The CDR3 bases are TGTGCCAGCAGCTCCACGGGGGGACAGGGGGGATTTCGGGCTAATGAAAAACTGTTTTTT. This translates into CASSSTGGQGGFRANEKLFF.

The CDR3 reads CASSLRGTSGTEQYF. CDR3 sequence (DNA): TGTGCCAGCAGCCTTCGTGGGACTAGCGGGACCGAGCAGTACTTC. The chain combines TRBV3-1 (or the pseudogene TRBV3-2) with TRBJ2-7, with 13 bases lining up with TRBD2. Germline CDR1 is LGHDT and CDR2 is YNNKEL (reference sequence). This CDR3 spans 15 amino acids. V dropped 4 bases and J dropped 6; count of bases not matched to a gene: 6.

In DNA, the CDR3 is TGTGCTAGTGGTCCGCGGGGGACAGGTTACAATGAGCAGTTCTTC. Its translation: CASGPRGTGYNEQFF. The chain has TRBV12-5 and TRBJ2-1, with D perhaps matching TRBD1 (8 bases). Trimming removed 5 bases at V and 4 bases at J, with 15 bases between. CDR3 size: 15 residues. Germline lookup yields CDR1 LGHNT and CDR2 FRNRAP.